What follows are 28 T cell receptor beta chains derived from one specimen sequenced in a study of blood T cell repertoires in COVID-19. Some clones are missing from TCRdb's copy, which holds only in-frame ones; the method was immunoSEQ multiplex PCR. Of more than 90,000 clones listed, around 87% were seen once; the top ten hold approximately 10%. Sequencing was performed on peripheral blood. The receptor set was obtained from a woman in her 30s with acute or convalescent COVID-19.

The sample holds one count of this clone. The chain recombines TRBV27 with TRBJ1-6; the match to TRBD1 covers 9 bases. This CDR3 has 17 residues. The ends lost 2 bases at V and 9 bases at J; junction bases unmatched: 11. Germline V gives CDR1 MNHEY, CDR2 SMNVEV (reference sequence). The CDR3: CASSLRPTGGEGSPLHF. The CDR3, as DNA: TGTGCCAGCAGTTTACGCCCGACAGGGGGGGAGGGTTCACCCCTCCACTTT.

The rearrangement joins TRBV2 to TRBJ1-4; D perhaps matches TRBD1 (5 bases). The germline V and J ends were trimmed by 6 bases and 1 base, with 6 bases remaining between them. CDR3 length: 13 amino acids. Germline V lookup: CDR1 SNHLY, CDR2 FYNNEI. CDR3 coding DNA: TGTGCCAGCAGCAGGGTAACTAATGAAAAACTGTTTTTT. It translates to CASSRVTNEKLFF.

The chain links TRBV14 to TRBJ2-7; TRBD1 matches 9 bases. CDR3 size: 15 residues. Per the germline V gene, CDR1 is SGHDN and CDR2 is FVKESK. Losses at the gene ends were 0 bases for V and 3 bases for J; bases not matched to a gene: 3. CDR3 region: CASSQEQGASYEQYF. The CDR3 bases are TGTGCCAGCAGCCAAGAACAGGGGGCAAGCTACGAGCAGTACTTC.

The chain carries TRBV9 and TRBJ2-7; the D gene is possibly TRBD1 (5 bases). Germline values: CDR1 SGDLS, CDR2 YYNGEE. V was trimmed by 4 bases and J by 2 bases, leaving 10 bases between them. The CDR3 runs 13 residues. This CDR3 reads CASSLDSAYEQYF. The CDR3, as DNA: TGTGCCAGCAGCCTCGACAGCGCCTACGAGCAGTACTTC.

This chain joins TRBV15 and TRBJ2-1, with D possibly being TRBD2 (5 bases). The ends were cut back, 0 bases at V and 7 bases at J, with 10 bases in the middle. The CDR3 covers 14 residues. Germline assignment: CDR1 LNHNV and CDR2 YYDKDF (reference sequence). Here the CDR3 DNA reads TGTGCCACCAGCAGAGACCCGGGATGGAATGAGCAGTTCTTC. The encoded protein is CATSRDPGWNEQFF.

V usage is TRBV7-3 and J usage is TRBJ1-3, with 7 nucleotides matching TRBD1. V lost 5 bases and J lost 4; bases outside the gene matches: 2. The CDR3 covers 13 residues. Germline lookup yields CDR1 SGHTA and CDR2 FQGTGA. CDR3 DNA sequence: TGTGCCAGCAGCCCGGACAGGGGAAACACCATATATTTT. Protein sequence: CASSPDRGNTIYF.

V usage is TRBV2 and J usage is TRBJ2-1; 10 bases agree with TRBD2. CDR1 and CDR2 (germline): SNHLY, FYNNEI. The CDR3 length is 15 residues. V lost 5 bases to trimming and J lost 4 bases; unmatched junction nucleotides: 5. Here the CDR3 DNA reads TGTGCCAGCAGTCAGACTAGCGGGTCATACAATGAGCAGTTCTTC. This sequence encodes CASSQTSGSYNEQFF.

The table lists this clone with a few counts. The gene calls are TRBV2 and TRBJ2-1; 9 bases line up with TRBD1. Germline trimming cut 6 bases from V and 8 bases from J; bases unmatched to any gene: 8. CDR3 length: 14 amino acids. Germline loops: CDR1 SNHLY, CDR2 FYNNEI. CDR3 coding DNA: TGTGCCAGCAGGGAGGACAGGGGACTCGATGAGCAGTTCTTC. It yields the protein CASREDRGLDEQFF.

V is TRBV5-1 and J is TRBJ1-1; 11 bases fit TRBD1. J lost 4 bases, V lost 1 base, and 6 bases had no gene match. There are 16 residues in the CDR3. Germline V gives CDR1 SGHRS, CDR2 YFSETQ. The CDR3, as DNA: TGCGCCAGCAGCTTGACTCCCGGGACAGGGGGCACTGAAGCTTTCTTT. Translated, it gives CASSLTPGTGGTEAFF.

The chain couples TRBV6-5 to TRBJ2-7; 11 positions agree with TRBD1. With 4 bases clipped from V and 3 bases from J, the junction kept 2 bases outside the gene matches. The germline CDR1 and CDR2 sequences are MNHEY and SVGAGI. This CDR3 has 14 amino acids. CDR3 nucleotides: TGTGCCAGCAGTTTGGGACAGGGGGGCTACGAGCAGTACTTC. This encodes CASSLGQGGYEQYF.

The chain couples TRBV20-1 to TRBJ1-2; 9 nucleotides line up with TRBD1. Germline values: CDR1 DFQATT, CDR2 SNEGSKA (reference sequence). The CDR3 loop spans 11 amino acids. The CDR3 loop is CVRDRDYGYTF. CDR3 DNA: TGCGTCCGGGACAGGGACTATGGCTACACCTTC.

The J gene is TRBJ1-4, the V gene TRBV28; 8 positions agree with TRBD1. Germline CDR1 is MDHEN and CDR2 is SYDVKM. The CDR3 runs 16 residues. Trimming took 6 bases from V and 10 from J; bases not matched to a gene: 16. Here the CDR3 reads CASRRVPQDREGKLFF. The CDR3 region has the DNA TGTGCCAGCAGGCGGGTGCCGCAGGACAGGGAGGGAAAACTGTTTTTT. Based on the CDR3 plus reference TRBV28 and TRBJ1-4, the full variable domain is DVKVTQSSRYLVKRTGEKVFLECVQDMDHENMFWYRQDPGLGLRLIYFSYDVKMKEKGDIPEGYSVSREKKERFSLILESASTNQTSMYLCASRRVPQDREGKLFFGSGTQLSVL.

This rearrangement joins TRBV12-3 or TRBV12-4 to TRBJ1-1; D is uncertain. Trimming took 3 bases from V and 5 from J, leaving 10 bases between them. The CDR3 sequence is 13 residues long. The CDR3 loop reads CASSFGSETEAFF. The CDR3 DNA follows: TGTGCCAGCAGTTTCGGGTCGGAAACTGAAGCTTTCTTT.

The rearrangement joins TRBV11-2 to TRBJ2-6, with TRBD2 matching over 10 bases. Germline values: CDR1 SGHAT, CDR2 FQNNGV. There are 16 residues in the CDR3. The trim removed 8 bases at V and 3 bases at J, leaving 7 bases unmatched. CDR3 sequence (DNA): TGTGCCAGCCTGATAGCGGGGGGAAGTGGGGCCAACGTCCTGACTTTC. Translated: CASLIAGGSGANVLTF.

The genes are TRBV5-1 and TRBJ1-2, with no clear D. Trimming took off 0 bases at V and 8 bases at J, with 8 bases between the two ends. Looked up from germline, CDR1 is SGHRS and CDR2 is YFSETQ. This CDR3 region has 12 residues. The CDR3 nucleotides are TGCGCCAGCAGCTTGGTTGGTCGGGGCTACACCTTC. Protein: CASSLVGRGYTF.

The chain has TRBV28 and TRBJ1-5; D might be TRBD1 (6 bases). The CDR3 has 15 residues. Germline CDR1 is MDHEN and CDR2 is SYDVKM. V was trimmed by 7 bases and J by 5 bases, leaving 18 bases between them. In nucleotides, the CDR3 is TGTGCCAGCAACCCACTGGGGACAACATATCAGCCCCAGCATTTT. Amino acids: CASNPLGTTYQPQHF.

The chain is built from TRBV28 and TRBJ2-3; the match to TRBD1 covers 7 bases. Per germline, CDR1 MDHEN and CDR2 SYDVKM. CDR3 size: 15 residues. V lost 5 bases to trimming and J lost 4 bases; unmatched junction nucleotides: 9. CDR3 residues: CASSRKRQGPDTQYF. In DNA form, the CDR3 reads TGTGCCAGCAGTCGGAAGAGACAGGGCCCAGATACGCAGTATTTT.

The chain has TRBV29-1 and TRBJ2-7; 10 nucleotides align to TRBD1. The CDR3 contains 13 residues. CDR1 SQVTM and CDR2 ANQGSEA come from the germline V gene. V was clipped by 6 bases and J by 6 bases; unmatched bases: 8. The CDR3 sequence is CSVPDRGRLEQYF. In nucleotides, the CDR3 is TGCAGCGTACCCGACAGGGGGCGCCTCGAGCAGTACTTC.

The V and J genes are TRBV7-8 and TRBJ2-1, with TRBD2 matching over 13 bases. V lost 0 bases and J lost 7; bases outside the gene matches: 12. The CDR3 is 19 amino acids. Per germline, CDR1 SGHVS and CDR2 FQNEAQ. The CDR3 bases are TGTGCCAGCAGCTTAGCAACGGACCCAGGACTAGCGGGGGTAAATGAGCAGTTCTTC. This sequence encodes CASSLATDPGLAGVNEQFF.

CDR3 nucleotides: TGTGCCAGCAGCGACCCCGACGGGAGCAATCAGCCCCAGCATTTT. Its protein is CASSDPDGSNQPQHF. The chain is built from TRBV7-2 and TRBJ1-5; unclear D gene. V was cut by 5 bases and J by 1 base, with 12 bases left in between. The CDR3 is 15 amino acids. CDR1 SGHTA and CDR2 FQGNSA come from the germline V gene.

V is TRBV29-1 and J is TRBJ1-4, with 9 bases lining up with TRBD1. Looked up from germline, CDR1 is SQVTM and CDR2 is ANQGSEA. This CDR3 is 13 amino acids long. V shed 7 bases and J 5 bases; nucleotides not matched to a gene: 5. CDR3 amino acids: CSAGTGKNEKLFF. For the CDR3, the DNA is TGCAGCGCTGGGACAGGGAAGAATGAAAAACTGTTTTTT.

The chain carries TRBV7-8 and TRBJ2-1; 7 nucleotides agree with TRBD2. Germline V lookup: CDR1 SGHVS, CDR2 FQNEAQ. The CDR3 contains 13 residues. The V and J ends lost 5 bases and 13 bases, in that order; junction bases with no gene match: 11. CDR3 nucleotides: TGTGCCAGCAGCCTGGACCCCAGCGGGGACCAGTTCTTC. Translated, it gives CASSLDPSGDQFF.

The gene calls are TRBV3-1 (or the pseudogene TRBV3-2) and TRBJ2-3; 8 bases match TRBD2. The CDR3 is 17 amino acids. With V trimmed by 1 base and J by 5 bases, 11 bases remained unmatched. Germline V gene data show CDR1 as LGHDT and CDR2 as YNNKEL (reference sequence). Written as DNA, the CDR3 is TGTGCCAGCAGCCAAGCGTGGAGCGGGGGTTCATTAGATACGCAGTATTTT. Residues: CASSQAWSGGSLDTQYF.

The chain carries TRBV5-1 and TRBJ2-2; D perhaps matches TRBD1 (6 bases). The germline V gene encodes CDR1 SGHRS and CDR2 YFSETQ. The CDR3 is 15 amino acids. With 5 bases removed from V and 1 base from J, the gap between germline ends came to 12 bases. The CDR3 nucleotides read TGCGCCAGCAGTTACGACAGGTTGAACACCGGGGAGCTGTTTTTT. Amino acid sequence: CASSYDRLNTGELFF.

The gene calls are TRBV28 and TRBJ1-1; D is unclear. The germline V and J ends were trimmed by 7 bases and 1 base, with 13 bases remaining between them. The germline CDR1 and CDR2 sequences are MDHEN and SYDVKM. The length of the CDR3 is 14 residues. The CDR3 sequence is CASISIWQNTEAFF. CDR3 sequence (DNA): TGTGCCAGCATTTCAATTTGGCAGAACACTGAAGCTTTCTTT. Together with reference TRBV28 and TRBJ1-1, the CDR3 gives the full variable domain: DVKVTQSSRYLVKRTGEKVFLECVQDMDHENMFWYRQDPGLGLRLIYFSYDVKMKEKGDIPEGYSVSREKKERFSLILESASTNQTSMYLCASISIWQNTEAFFGQGTRLTVV.

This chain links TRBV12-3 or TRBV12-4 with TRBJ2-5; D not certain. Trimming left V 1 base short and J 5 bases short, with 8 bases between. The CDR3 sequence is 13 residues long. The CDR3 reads CASSLVVGETQYF. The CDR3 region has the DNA TGTGCCAGCAGTTTAGTGGTCGGGGAGACCCAGTACTTC.

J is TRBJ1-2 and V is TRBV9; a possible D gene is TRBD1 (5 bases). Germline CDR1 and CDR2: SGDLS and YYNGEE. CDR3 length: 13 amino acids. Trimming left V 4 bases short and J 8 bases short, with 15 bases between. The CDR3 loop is CASSTRAGLGYTF. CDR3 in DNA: TGTGCCAGCAGCACCCGGGCAGGGTTAGGCTACACCTTC.

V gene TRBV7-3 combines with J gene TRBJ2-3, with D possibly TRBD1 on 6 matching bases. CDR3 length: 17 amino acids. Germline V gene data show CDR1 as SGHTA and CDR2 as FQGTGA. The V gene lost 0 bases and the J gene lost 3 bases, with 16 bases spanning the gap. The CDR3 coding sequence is TGTGCCAGCAGCTTAACCGGCGCAGGGGCGAATACAGATACGCAGTATTTT. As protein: CASSLTGAGANTDTQYF.